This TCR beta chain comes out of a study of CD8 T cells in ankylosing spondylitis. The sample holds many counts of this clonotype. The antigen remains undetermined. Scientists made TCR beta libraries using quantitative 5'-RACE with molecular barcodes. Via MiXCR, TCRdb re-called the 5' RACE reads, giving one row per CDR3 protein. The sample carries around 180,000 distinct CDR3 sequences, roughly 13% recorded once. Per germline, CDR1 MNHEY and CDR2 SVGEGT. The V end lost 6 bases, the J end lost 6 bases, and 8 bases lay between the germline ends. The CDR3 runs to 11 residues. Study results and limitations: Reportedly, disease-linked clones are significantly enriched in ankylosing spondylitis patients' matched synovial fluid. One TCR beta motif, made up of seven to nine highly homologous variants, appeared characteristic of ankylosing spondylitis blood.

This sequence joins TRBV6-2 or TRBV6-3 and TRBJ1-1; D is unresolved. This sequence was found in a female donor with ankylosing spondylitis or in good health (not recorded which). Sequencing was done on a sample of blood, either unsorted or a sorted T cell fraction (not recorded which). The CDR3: CASSRKAEAFF. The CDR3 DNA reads TGTGCCAGCAGCCGGAAGGCTGAAGCTTTCTTT.